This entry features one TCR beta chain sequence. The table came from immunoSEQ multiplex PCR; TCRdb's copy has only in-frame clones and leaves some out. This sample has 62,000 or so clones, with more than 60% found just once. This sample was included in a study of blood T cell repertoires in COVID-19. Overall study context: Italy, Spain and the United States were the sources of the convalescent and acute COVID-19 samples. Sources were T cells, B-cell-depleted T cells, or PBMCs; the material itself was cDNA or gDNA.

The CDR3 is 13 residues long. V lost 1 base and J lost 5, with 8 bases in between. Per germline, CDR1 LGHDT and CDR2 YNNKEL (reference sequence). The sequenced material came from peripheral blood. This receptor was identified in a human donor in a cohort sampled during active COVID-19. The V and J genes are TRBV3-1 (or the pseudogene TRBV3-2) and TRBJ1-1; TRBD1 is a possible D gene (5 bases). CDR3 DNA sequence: TGTGCCAGCAGCCAAGGGTCAGGGACTGAAGCTTTCTTT. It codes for CASSQGSGTEAFF.